The entry below gives a single T cell receptor (beta chain) sequence along with its context. No cognate antigen has been identified for it. The input lacks base qualities; no much larger clone sits a single base away. Library preparation used the immunoSEQ multiplex PCR assay. TCRdb's version of the immuneACCESS table is confined to in-frame rearrangements and falls short of the full clone set. An unresolved V gene accounts for under half of the shortfall where checked; the remainder is of unknown origin. The table for this sample lists approximately 120,000 clones; 75% to 95% of them were counted only once. Roughly 4% of the sample is taken by the ten largest. The data stem from a study of control samples from healthy donors and cancer patients (dated by TCRdb to about 2020). From the cysteine through the phenylalanine, the CDR3 covers 14 amino acids. The retained sequence is limited to the CDR3, 42 bases, with the frame set at the first base. Cut back by 3 bases and 3 bases, the V and J ends lie 6 bases apart. Looking up the germline V gene yields CDR1 LGHNA and CDR2 YSLEER.

The sequenced sample consisted of blood. The origin of this receptor is a human donor in good health. The donor label of this sample is uncertain. The rearranged chain carries TRBV4-3 and TRBJ2-6, with an unclear D gene assignment. The DNA sequence follows: TGCGCCAGCAGCCAGGTTATTGGGGCCAACGTCCTGACTTTC. This yields the protein CASSQVIGANVLTF.